A single T cell receptor (beta chain) is shown here with its context. Its antigen is unknown. Selected pancreatic ductal adenocarcinoma patients had undergone surgery without neoadjuvant therapy. This sample is drawn from a study of T cells in pancreatic ductal adenocarcinoma. Study findings and constraints: This surgical cohort overrepresents the minority presenting with early-stage disease. Unique clonotypes were roughly 8-fold more numerous in blood than in tumor.

The data were produced by immunoSEQ multiplex PCR, yet TCRdb's version contains in-frame clones alone and is incomplete. The sample includes roughly 100,000 clones, around 96% seen only once; the top ten take about 3%. The CDR3 length is 17 residues. Sequenced material: PBMCs. The genes are TRBV21-1 and TRBJ2-7; no DNA check was done on the table's D call, TRBD2. TRBV21-1 is a recognized pseudogene. The sequence was collected from a human donor with pancreatic ductal adenocarcinoma. The CDR3 here is CASSKGSSGRGFIEQYF. Here the CDR3 DNA reads TGTGCCAGCAGCAAAGGGTCAAGCGGGAGAGGTTTTATTGAGCAGTACTTC.